Listed below are T cell receptor beta chains from one sample, sequenced in a study of blood T cell repertoires in COVID-19. Clones were sequenced by immunoSEQ multiplex PCR, and TCRdb holds only the in-frame ones, with some missing. The data show around 120,000 clones, 87% seen once. Sequencing was performed on peripheral blood. All receptors derive from a human donor in a cohort sampled during active COVID-19. The CDR3 runs from the conserved cysteine through the conserved F or W. Fields, in order: CDR3 protein, CDR3 DNA, clone size, J gene, V gene, D gene. The D gene is left open where the match is weak. Clone size is stated in some rows and not others, as once, few, many or a class when expanded.

CDR3aa: CASSLEQGASGANVLTF; CDR3nt: TGTGCCAGCAGCTTAGAACAGGGGGCGAGTGGGGCCAACGTCCTGACTTTC; abundance: -; j_gene: TRBJ2-6; v_gene: TRBV7-8; d_gene: TRBD1
CDR3aa: CASSPSTGRWIPNNEKLFF; CDR3nt: TGTGCCAGCAGTCCGTCGACAGGACGATGGATCCCCAATAATGAAAAACTGTTTTTT; abundance: -; j_gene: TRBJ1-4; v_gene: TRBV27; d_gene: -
CDR3aa: CASSTGLGQPQHF; CDR3nt: TGTGCCAGCAGCACAGGGTTAGGGCAGCCCCAGCATTTT; abundance: -; j_gene: TRBJ1-5; v_gene: TRBV2; d_gene: -
CDR3aa: CASSLVPPGTDTQYF; CDR3nt: TGTGCCAGCAGCTTAGTTCCCCCAGGCACAGATACGCAGTATTTT; abundance: -; j_gene: TRBJ2-3; v_gene: TRBV7-8; d_gene: -
CDR3aa: CASSSQGLNTGELFF; CDR3nt: TGTGCCAGCAGCTCCCAGGGACTCAACACCGGGGAGCTGTTTTTT; abundance: few; j_gene: TRBJ2-2; v_gene: TRBV3-1/TRBV3-2; d_gene: -
CDR3aa: CASSSSDRGGGYTF; CDR3nt: TGTGCCAGCAGCTCCTCAGACAGGGGCGGGGGCTACACCTTC; abundance: once; j_gene: TRBJ1-2; v_gene: TRBV11-2; d_gene: TRBD1
CDR3aa: CASSLAIPVRGRGSSPNEKLFF; CDR3nt: TGTGCCAGCAGCTTAGCAATCCCCGTTCGGGGCAGGGGGTCTAGCCCTAATGAAAAACTGTTTTTT; abundance: -; j_gene: TRBJ1-4; v_gene: TRBV7-6; d_gene: TRBD1
CDR3aa: CASSRGGARSGELFF; CDR3nt: TGTGCCAGCAGCCGAGGGGGAGCTCGGTCCGGGGAGCTGTTTTTT; abundance: -; j_gene: TRBJ2-2; v_gene: TRBV5-4; d_gene: -
CDR3aa: CASKDRVSEKLFF; CDR3nt: TGTGCCTCCAAGGACAGGGTCTCTGAAAAACTGTTTTTT; abundance: -; j_gene: TRBJ1-4; v_gene: TRBV19; d_gene: TRBD1
CDR3aa: CASSTMTGPNSPLHF; CDR3nt: TGTGCCAGCAGCACCATGACAGGGCCTAATTCACCCCTCCACTTT; abundance: -; j_gene: TRBJ1-6; v_gene: TRBV7-6; d_gene: TRBD1
CDR3aa: CASSSAGTGAYNEQFF; CDR3nt: TGTGCCAGCAGTTCGGCCGGGACAGGGGCCTACAATGAGCAGTTCTTC; abundance: -; j_gene: TRBJ2-1; v_gene: TRBV6-6; d_gene: TRBD1
CDR3aa: CAWSVGGTSGGQETQYF; CDR3nt: TGTGCCTGGAGTGTCGGAGGGACTAGCGGGGGTCAAGAGACCCAGTACTTC; abundance: -; j_gene: TRBJ2-5; v_gene: TRBV30; d_gene: TRBD2
CDR3aa: CASGESRTNYGYTF; CDR3nt: TGTGCCAGCGGGGAAAGCCGTACTAACTATGGCTACACCTTC; abundance: -; j_gene: TRBJ1-2; v_gene: TRBV19; d_gene: -
CDR3aa: CASSLDGGGDTQYF; CDR3nt: TGTGCCAGCAGCTTAGACGGCGGGGGAGATACGCAGTATTTT; abundance: -; j_gene: TRBJ2-3; v_gene: TRBV7-2; d_gene: TRBD2
CDR3aa: CASSLRLGGELFF; CDR3nt: TGTGCCAGCAGCCTAAGACTGGGCGGGGAGCTGTTTTTT; abundance: -; j_gene: TRBJ2-2; v_gene: TRBV7-3; d_gene: -
CDR3aa: CASSLAGENTEAFF; CDR3nt: TGTGCCAGCAGCTTAGCGGGAGAGAACACTGAAGCTTTCTTT; abundance: -; j_gene: TRBJ1-1; v_gene: TRBV7-6; d_gene: -
CDR3aa: CASRTGGGVGELFF; CDR3nt: TGTGCCAGCAGGACAGGGGGGGGCGTCGGGGAGCTGTTTTTT; abundance: once; j_gene: TRBJ2-2; v_gene: TRBV2; d_gene: TRBD1
CDR3aa: CASSWDSSYNEQFF; CDR3nt: TGCGCCAGCAGCTGGGACAGCTCCTACAATGAGCAGTTCTTC; abundance: -; j_gene: TRBJ2-1; v_gene: TRBV5-1; d_gene: TRBD1
CDR3aa: CASSYGLADRNEQFF; CDR3nt: TGTGCCAGCAGCTACGGACTAGCGGACCGGAATGAGCAGTTCTTC; abundance: few; j_gene: TRBJ2-1; v_gene: TRBV5-4; d_gene: TRBD2
CDR3aa: CASSAKQGSTEAFF; CDR3nt: TGTGCCAGTAGTGCCAAACAGGGTTCCACTGAAGCTTTCTTT; abundance: -; j_gene: TRBJ1-1; v_gene: TRBV19; d_gene: -
CDR3aa: CASTPFRSSGELFF; CDR3nt: TGTGCCAGCACCCCTTTCCGGTCTTCCGGGGAGCTGTTTTTT; abundance: -; j_gene: TRBJ2-2; v_gene: TRBV6-5; d_gene: -
CDR3aa: CASSLRVAVGAYEQYF; CDR3nt: TGTGCCAGCAGTTTACGCGTGGCGGTTGGTGCTTACGAGCAGTACTTC; abundance: few; j_gene: TRBJ2-7; v_gene: TRBV27; d_gene: -
CDR3aa: CASSAITSDSYNEQFF; CDR3nt: TGCGCCAGCAGCGCAATCACTAGCGACTCCTACAATGAGCAGTTCTTC; abundance: -; j_gene: TRBJ2-1; v_gene: TRBV5-1; d_gene: TRBD2
CDR3aa: CASSKQGMITEAFF; CDR3nt: TGTGCCAGCAGCAAACAGGGTATGATCACTGAAGCTTTCTTT; abundance: -; j_gene: TRBJ1-1; v_gene: TRBV11-1; d_gene: -
CDR3aa: CASSLRGGMNTEAFF; CDR3nt: TGTGCCAGCAGCCTGAGGGGGGGAATGAACACTGAAGCTTTCTTT; abundance: -; j_gene: TRBJ1-1; v_gene: TRBV9; d_gene: -
CDR3aa: CASSSTPGQPQHF; CDR3nt: TGCGCCAGCAGCTCCACTCCGGGTCAGCCCCAGCATTTT; abundance: -; j_gene: TRBJ1-5; v_gene: TRBV5-1; d_gene: -
CDR3aa: CASSLPGQNTEAFF; CDR3nt: TGCGCCAGCAGCCTCCCAGGGCAGAACACTGAAGCTTTCTTT; abundance: -; j_gene: TRBJ1-1; v_gene: TRBV5-1; d_gene: -
CDR3aa: CASSHLDYGYTF; CDR3nt: TGTGCCAGCAGCCACCTAGACTATGGCTACACCTTC; abundance: -; j_gene: TRBJ1-2; v_gene: TRBV3-1/TRBV3-2; d_gene: -
CDR3aa: CASSQTEFGTEAFF; CDR3nt: TGTGCCAGCAGTCAAACAGAGTTCGGCACTGAAGCTTTCTTT; abundance: -; j_gene: TRBJ1-1; v_gene: TRBV7-9; d_gene: -
CDR3aa: CASSPMQGNYGYTF; CDR3nt: TGTGCCAGCTCACCAATGCAGGGAAACTATGGCTACACCTTC; abundance: -; j_gene: TRBJ1-2; v_gene: TRBV18; d_gene: -
CDR3aa: CASSLRGGLATGELFF; CDR3nt: TGTGCCAGCAGCTTACGCGGGGGGTTGGCCACCGGGGAGCTGTTTTTT; abundance: -; j_gene: TRBJ2-2; v_gene: TRBV7-3; d_gene: TRBD2
CDR3aa: CASSRLEGRVSYEQYF; CDR3nt: TGTGCCAGCAGCCGCTTGGAGGGGAGGGTCTCCTACGAGCAGTACTTC; abundance: few; j_gene: TRBJ2-7; v_gene: TRBV14; d_gene: TRBD2
CDR3aa: CASGPGQVGTLEQYF; CDR3nt: TGTGCTAGTGGCCCCGGACAGGTTGGGACGTTGGAGCAGTACTTC; abundance: -; j_gene: TRBJ2-7; v_gene: TRBV12-5; d_gene: TRBD1
CDR3aa: CAAIASGVSYEQYF; CDR3nt: TGTGCCGCCATAGCATCGGGGGTCTCCTACGAGCAGTACTTC; abundance: -; j_gene: TRBJ2-7; v_gene: TRBV6-5; d_gene: -
CDR3aa: CAWTAGANYSNQPQHF; CDR3nt: TGTGCCTGGACCGCAGGGGCGAATTATAGCAATCAGCCCCAGCATTTT; abundance: once; j_gene: TRBJ1-5; v_gene: TRBV30; d_gene: -
CDR3aa: CASSASNGRVLEQYF; CDR3nt: TGTGCCAGCAGCGCGTCTAATGGCAGGGTTCTCGAGCAGTACTTC; abundance: -; j_gene: TRBJ2-7; v_gene: TRBV9; d_gene: -
CDR3aa: CSVEAGRRGDTQYF; CDR3nt: TGCAGCGTTGAAGCTGGGCGGAGGGGAGATACGCAGTATTTT; abundance: -; j_gene: TRBJ2-3; v_gene: TRBV29-1; d_gene: -
CDR3aa: CASSEVQGAYGYTF; CDR3nt: TGTGCCAGCAGTGAAGTACAGGGGGCATATGGCTACACCTTC; abundance: -; j_gene: TRBJ1-2; v_gene: TRBV25-1; d_gene: TRBD1
CDR3aa: CASSSRTASNYGYTF; CDR3nt: TGTGCCAGCAGTTCTCGGACAGCTTCTAACTATGGCTACACCTTC; abundance: -; j_gene: TRBJ1-2; v_gene: TRBV27; d_gene: -
CDR3aa: CASSPRQGPYEQYF; CDR3nt: TGTGCCAGCAGCCCAAGACAGGGCCCCTACGAGCAGTACTTC; abundance: -; j_gene: TRBJ2-7; v_gene: TRBV5-5; d_gene: TRBD1
CDR3aa: CASSGGGQPQHF; CDR3nt: TGTGCCAGCAGCGGCGGGGGTCAGCCCCAGCATTTT; abundance: -; j_gene: TRBJ1-5; v_gene: TRBV3-1/TRBV3-2; d_gene: -
CDR3aa: CASRTRRGDTGELFF; CDR3nt: TGTGCCAGCAGGACGAGGCGAGGCGACACCGGGGAGCTGTTTTTT; abundance: -; j_gene: TRBJ2-2; v_gene: TRBV7-8; d_gene: -
CDR3aa: CASSMGQVDEKLFF; CDR3nt: TGTGCCAGTAGTATGGGACAGGTGGATGAAAAACTGTTTTTT; abundance: -; j_gene: TRBJ1-4; v_gene: TRBV19; d_gene: TRBD1
CDR3aa: CASSPNRARNTEAFF; CDR3nt: TGTGCCAGCAGCCCCAACCGTGCCAGAAACACTGAAGCTTTCTTT; abundance: -; j_gene: TRBJ1-1; v_gene: TRBV5-5; d_gene: -
CDR3aa: CASSFAAAKNIQYF; CDR3nt: TGCGCCAGCAGCTTCGCGGCGGCCAAAAACATTCAGTACTTC; abundance: -; j_gene: TRBJ2-4; v_gene: TRBV5-1; d_gene: -
CDR3aa: CASSPSGPQPQHF; CDR3nt: TGTGCCAGCTCACCGTCAGGGCCTCAGCCCCAGCATTTT; abundance: -; j_gene: TRBJ1-5; v_gene: TRBV18; d_gene: -
CDR3aa: CASSFNGIFEQYF; CDR3nt: TGTGCCAGCAGCTTTAACGGGATCTTCGAGCAGTACTTC; abundance: -; j_gene: TRBJ2-7; v_gene: TRBV7-8; d_gene: -
CDR3aa: CASSRLNGDQQGAGSPLHF; CDR3nt: TGTGCCAGCAGCCGCTTAAATGGGGATCAACAGGGGGCAGGTTCACCCCTCCACTTT; abundance: -; j_gene: TRBJ1-6; v_gene: TRBV5-6; d_gene: TRBD1
CDR3aa: CASSIARDREGEKLFF; CDR3nt: TGTGCCAGTAGTATAGCCCGAGACAGGGAAGGTGAAAAACTGTTTTTT; abundance: -; j_gene: TRBJ1-4; v_gene: TRBV19; d_gene: TRBD1
CDR3aa: CASSLGFRATF; CDR3nt: TGTGCCAGCAGCTTAGGGTTCAGGGCTACATTT; abundance: -; j_gene: TRBJ2-3; v_gene: TRBV11-2; d_gene: -
CDR3aa: CASRSRTGGETEAFF; CDR3nt: TGTGCCAGCAGGTCCCGTACAGGGGGAGAAACTGAAGCTTTCTTT; abundance: -; j_gene: TRBJ1-1; v_gene: TRBV5-4; d_gene: TRBD1
CDR3aa: CATSGPSLRWGDSPLHF; CDR3nt: TGTGCCACCAGCGGCCCCTCCCTTCGGTGGGGCGATTCACCCCTCCACTTT; abundance: -; j_gene: TRBJ1-6; v_gene: TRBV15; d_gene: -
CDR3aa: CASSPGQGSDQPQHF; CDR3nt: TGTGCCAGCAGTCCAGGACAGGGGTCGGATCAGCCCCAGCATTTT; abundance: -; j_gene: TRBJ1-5; v_gene: TRBV6-6; d_gene: TRBD1
CDR3aa: CASSPPGTEMNTEAFF; CDR3nt: TGTGCCAGCAGCCCCCCCGGGACAGAGATGAACACTGAAGCTTTCTTT; abundance: -; j_gene: TRBJ1-1; v_gene: TRBV3-1/TRBV3-2; d_gene: TRBD1
CDR3aa: CASSITGTTHNEQFF; CDR3nt: TGTGCCAGTAGTATCACCGGGACTACCCACAATGAGCAGTTCTTC; abundance: -; j_gene: TRBJ2-1; v_gene: TRBV19; d_gene: TRBD2
CDR3aa: CATSGLVDDTQYF; CDR3nt: TGCGCCACCTCGGGACTAGTCGATGATACGCAGTATTTT; abundance: -; j_gene: TRBJ2-3; v_gene: TRBV5-1; d_gene: TRBD2
CDR3aa: CASSPGTSGYNEQFF; CDR3nt: TGTGCCAGCAGCCCCGGGACTAGCGGATACAATGAGCAGTTCTTC; abundance: -; j_gene: TRBJ2-1; v_gene: TRBV7-7; d_gene: TRBD2